This TCR beta chain derives from a study of CD8 T cells in ankylosing spondylitis. CDR1 and CDR2 from the germline V gene are DFQATT and SNEGSKA (reference sequence). V was shortened by 0 bases and J by 7 bases, with 13 bases between the two germline ends. The CDR3 extends over 14 amino acids. Study-level findings and limits: What appeared characteristic of ankylosing spondylitis blood was a TCR beta motif of seven to nine highly homologous variants. Reported data indicate significant enrichment of disease-linked clones within matched ankylosing spondylitis synovial fluid. Earlier studies detected some motif variants in reactive arthritis synovial fluid and blood.

Using its own MiXCR run on the 5' RACE reads, TCRdb lists one record per CDR3 protein. The sample records 200,000 or so distinct CDR3 sequences, around a quarter being singletons. This clonotype has a handful of counts. Its antigen is unknown. Input material: blood, either unsorted or a sorted T cell fraction (not recorded which). This clonotype was sampled from a male donor with ankylosing spondylitis or in good health (not recorded which). This chain links TRBV20-1 with TRBJ2-1, with D maybe TRBD2 (5 bases). The CDR3 nucleotides read TGCAGTGCTAGAGACTCACTAGGCAAAAATGAGCAGTTCTTC. It translates to CSARDSLGKNEQFF.